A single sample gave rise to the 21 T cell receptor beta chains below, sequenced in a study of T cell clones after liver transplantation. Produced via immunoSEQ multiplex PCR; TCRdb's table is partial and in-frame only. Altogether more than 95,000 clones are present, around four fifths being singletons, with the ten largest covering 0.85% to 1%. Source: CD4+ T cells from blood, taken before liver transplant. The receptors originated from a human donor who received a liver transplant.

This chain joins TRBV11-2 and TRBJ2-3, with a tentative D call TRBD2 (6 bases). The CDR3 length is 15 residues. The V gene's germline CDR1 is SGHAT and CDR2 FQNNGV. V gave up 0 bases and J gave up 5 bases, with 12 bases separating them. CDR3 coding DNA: TGTGCCAGCAGCTTAGAGACTCCGGGGGTAGATACGCAGTATTTT. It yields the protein CASSLETPGVDTQYF.

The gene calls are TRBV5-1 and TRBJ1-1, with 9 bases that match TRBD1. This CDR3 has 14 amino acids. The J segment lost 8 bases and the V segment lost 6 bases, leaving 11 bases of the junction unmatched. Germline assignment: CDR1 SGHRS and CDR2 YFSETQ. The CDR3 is CASNPGQGSREAFF. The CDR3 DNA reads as TGCGCCAGCAATCCGGGACAGGGAAGTCGGGAAGCTTTCTTT. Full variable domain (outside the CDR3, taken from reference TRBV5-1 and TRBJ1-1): KAGVTQTPRYLIKTRGQQVTLSCSPISGHRSVSWYQQTPGQGLQFLFEYFSETQRNKGNFPGRFSGRQFSNSRSEMNVSTLELGDSALYLCASNPGQGSREAFFGQGTRLTVV.

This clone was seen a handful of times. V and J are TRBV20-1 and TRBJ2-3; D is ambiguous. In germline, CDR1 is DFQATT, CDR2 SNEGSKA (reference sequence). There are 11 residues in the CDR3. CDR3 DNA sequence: TGCACTCAGAAGAGCACAGATACGCAGTATTTT. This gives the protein CTQKSTDTQYF.

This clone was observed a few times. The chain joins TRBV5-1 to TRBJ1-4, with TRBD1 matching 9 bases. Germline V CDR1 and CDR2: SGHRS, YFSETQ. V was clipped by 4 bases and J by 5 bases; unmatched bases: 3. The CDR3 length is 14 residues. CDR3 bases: TGCGCCAGCAGCCCGGGACAGGGAAATGAAAAACTGTTTTTT. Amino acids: CASSPGQGNEKLFF.

The CDR3 loop reads CASSEGGFTYNEQFF. The CDR3 DNA sequence: TGTGCCAGCAGTGAGGGTGGGTTCACCTACAATGAGCAGTTCTTC. J is TRBJ2-1 and V is TRBV27; tentative D call: TRBD2 (5 bases). This CDR3 spans 15 amino acids. Deletions cut 5 bases from V and 2 bases from J, with 13 bases between. Per germline, CDR1 MNHEY and CDR2 SMNVEV (reference sequence).

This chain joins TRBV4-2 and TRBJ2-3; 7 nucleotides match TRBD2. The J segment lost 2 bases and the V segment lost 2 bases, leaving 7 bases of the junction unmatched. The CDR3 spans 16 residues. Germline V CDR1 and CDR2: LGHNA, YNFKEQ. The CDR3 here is CASSQKTGTNTDTQYF. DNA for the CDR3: TGTGCCAGCAGCCAAAAGACCGGGACTAACACAGATACGCAGTATTTT.

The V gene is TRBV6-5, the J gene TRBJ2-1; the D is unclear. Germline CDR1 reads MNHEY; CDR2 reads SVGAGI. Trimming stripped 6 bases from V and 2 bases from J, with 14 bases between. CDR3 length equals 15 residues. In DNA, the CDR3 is TGTGCCAGCAGGACATACCAAACCCCCTACAATGAGCAGTTCTTC. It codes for CASRTYQTPYNEQFF.

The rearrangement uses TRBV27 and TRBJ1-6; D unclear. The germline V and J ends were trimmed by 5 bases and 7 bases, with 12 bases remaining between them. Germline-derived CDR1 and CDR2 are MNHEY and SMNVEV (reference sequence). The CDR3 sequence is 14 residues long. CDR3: CASSTLGPNSPLHF. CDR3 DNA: TGTGCCAGCAGTACCCTCGGACCAAATTCACCCCTCCACTTT.

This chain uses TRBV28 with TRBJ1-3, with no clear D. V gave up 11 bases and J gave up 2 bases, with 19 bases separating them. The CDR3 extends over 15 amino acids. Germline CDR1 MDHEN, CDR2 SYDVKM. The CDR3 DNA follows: TGTGCCTCGGAGGACCCCCAGGCGGCTGGAAACACCATATATTTT. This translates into CASEDPQAAGNTIYF.

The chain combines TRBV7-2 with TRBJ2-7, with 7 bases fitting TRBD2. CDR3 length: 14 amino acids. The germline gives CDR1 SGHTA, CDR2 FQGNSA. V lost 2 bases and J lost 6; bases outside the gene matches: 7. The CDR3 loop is CASSLSAGVSEQYF. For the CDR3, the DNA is TGTGCCAGCAGCTTATCGGCGGGAGTGAGCGAGCAGTACTTC.

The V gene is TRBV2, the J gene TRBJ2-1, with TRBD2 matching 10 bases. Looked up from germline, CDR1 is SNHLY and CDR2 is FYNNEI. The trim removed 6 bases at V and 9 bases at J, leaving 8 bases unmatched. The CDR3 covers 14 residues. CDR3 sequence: CASRIAGGLTEQFF. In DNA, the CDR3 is TGTGCCAGCAGAATAGCGGGGGGTTTAACTGAGCAGTTCTTC.

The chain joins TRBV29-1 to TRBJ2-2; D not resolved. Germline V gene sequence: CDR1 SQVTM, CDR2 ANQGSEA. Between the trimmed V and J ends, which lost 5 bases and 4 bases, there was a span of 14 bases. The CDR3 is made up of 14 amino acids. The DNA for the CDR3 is TGCAGCGTTTCCCTCCTCCCGGGCACCGGGGAGCTGTTTTTT. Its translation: CSVSLLPGTGELFF.

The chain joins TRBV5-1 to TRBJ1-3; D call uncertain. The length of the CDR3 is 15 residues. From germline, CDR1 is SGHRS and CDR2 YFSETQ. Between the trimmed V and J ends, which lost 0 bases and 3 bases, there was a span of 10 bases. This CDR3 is CASSLALGSGNTIYF. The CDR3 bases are TGCGCCAGCAGCTTGGCCCTAGGCAGTGGAAACACCATATATTTT.

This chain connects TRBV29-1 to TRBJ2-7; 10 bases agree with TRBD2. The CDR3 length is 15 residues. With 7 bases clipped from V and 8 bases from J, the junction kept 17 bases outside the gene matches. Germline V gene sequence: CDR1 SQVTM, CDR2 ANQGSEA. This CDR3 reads CSATLAGVSFAKQYF. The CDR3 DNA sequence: TGCAGCGCAACTCTAGCGGGGGTCTCATTCGCAAAGCAGTACTTC.

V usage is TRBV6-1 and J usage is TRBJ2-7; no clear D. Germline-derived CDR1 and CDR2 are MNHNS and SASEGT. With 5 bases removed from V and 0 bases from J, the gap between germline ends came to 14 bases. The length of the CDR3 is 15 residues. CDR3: CASSPRTDSSYEQYF. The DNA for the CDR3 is TGTGCCAGCAGTCCCCGGACGGATAGCTCCTACGAGCAGTACTTC.

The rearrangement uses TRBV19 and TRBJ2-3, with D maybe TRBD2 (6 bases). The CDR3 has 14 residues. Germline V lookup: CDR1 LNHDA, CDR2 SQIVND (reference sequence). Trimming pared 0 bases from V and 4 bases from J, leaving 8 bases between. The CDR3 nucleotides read TGTGCCAGTAGTATAGACGGGGGTGCAGATACGCAGTATTTT. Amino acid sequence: CASSIDGGADTQYF. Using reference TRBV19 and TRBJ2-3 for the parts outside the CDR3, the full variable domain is DGGITQSPKYLFRKEGQNVTLSCEQNLNHDAMYWYRQDPGQGLRLIYYSQIVNDFQKGDIAEGYSVSREKKESFPLTVTSAQKNPTAFYLCASSIDGGADTQYFGPGTRLTVL.

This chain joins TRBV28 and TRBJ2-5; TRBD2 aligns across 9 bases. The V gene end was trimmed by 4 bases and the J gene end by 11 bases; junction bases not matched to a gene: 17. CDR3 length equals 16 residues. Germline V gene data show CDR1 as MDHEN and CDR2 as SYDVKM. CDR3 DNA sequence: TGTGCCAGCAGTTCCCCAGGCGGGAGGGCCCTCGGGGAGCAGTACTTC. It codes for CASSSPGGRALGEQYF.

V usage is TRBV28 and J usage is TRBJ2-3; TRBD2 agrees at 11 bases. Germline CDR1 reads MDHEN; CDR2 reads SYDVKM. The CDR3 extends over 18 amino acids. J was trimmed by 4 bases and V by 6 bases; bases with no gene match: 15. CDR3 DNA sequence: TGTGCCAGCAGACCCGGGGGTAGCGGGAGGGGGAGTGCAGATACGCAGTATTTT. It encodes CASRPGGSGRGSADTQYF.

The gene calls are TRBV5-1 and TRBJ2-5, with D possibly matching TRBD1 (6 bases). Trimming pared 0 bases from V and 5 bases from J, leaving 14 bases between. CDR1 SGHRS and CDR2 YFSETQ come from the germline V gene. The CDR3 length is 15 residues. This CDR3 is CASSLAAGVGETQYF. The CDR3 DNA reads TGCGCCAGCAGCTTGGCCGCAGGGGTGGGGGAGACCCAGTACTTC.

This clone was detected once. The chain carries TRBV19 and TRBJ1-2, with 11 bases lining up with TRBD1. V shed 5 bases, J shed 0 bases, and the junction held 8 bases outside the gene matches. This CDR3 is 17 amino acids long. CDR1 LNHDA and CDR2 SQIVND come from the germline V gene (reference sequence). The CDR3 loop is CASSPRTGGLTNYGYTF. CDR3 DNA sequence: TGTGCCAGTAGTCCCCGGACAGGGGGCCTAACTAACTATGGCTACACCTTC.

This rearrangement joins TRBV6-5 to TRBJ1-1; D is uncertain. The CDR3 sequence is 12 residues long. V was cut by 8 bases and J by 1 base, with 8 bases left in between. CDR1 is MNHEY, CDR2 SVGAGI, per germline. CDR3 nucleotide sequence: TGTGCCAGCGGGTTGAGGAACACTGAAGCTTTCTTT. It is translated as CASGLRNTEAFF.